Following are 13 T cell receptor beta chains from one sample sequenced in a study of blood T cell repertoires in COVID-19. Repertoires were generated with immunoSEQ multiplex PCR, while TCRdb's copy carries only in-frame clones and drops some. In the table there are under 200,000 clones, roughly 86% of which are singletons. Specimen: peripheral blood. The receptors derive from a woman of 80 years or more in a cohort sampled during active or convalescent COVID-19.

The chain couples TRBV5-4 to TRBJ2-2, with D uncertain. With 3 bases removed from V and 2 bases from J, the gap between germline ends came to 14 bases. The CDR3 extends over 16 amino acids. Per germline, CDR1 SGHNT and CDR2 YYREEE (reference sequence). CDR3 bases: TGTGCCAGCAGCTATCTTTCCTTTCTTAACACCGGGGAGCTGTTTTTT. Its protein is CASSYLSFLNTGELFF.

The chain uses TRBV5-1 and TRBJ2-5; 8 nucleotides match TRBD1. The CDR3 length is 16 residues. Per germline, CDR1 SGHRS and CDR2 YFSETQ. Unmatched junction bases numbered 9, after V lost 1 base and J lost 4 bases. The CDR3 loop reads CASSLSAQGVGETQYF. DNA for the CDR3: TGCGCCAGCAGCTTGAGTGCACAGGGGGTGGGAGAGACCCAGTACTTC.

This chain uses TRBV6-2 or TRBV6-3 with TRBJ1-6; D uncertain. The CDR3 loop spans 13 amino acids. Germline V gene sequence: CDR1 MNHEY, CDR2 SVGEGT. Trimming took 5 bases from V and 5 from J, leaving 7 bases between them. In nucleotides, the CDR3 is TGTGCCAGCAGTCTTATAAATAATTCACCCCTCCACTTT. Protein sequence: CASSLINNSPLHF.

The chain carries TRBV7-5 and TRBJ2-5; the D call in the table, TRBD1, was not verified against the DNA. TRBV7-5 is deemed a pseudogene. The CDR3 loop spans 20 amino acids. This CDR3 is CARSLMLLRGGQEYLETQYF. CDR3 DNA sequence: TGTGCCAGAAGCTTAATGCTACTTAGGGGGGGACAGGAATATTTAGAGACCCAGTACTTC.

The V call is TRBV28, the J call TRBJ2-2, with a tentative D call TRBD2 (6 bases). The germline V and J ends were trimmed by 5 bases and 5 bases, with 15 bases remaining between them. Germline V gene sequence: CDR1 MDHEN, CDR2 SYDVKM. This CDR3 comprises 15 residues. The CDR3 DNA follows: TGTGCCAGCAGTGCCCCACGGGGGAATACCGGGGAGCTGTTTTTT. The encoded protein is CASSAPRGNTGELFF.

This clone was picked up one time. The chain has TRBV3-1 (or the pseudogene TRBV3-2) and TRBJ2-7, with D maybe TRBD2 (6 bases). The CDR3 runs 14 residues. Deletions cut 1 base from V and 3 bases from J, with 10 bases between. The germline V gene has CDR1 LGHDT and CDR2 YNNKEL (reference sequence). The CDR3 DNA sequence: TGTGCCAGCAGCCAAGGCGGGGACTTCTACGAGCAGTACTTC. It translates to CASSQGGDFYEQYF.

The V call is TRBV28, the J call TRBJ1-5; the D is unclear. Trimming removed 3 bases at V and 0 bases at J, with 9 bases between. The CDR3 runs 15 residues. Germline V CDR1 and CDR2: MDHEN, SYDVKM. CDR3 sequence (DNA): TGTGCCAGCAGTTTCGTCAGGTATAGCAATCAGCCCCAGCATTTT. Amino acid sequence: CASSFVRYSNQPQHF.

The rearrangement links TRBV7-9 to TRBJ2-1; 9 nucleotides match TRBD2. The J segment lost 4 bases and the V segment lost 1 base, leaving 14 bases of the junction unmatched. Germline values: CDR1 SEHNR, CDR2 FQNEAQ (reference sequence). CDR3 size: 19 residues. Here the CDR3 DNA reads TGTGCCAGCAGCTTAGGTCGGGCTAGCGGGAATCTAGGGTACAATGAGCAGTTCTTC. It translates to CASSLGRASGNLGYNEQFF.

The chain has TRBV29-1 and TRBJ1-1; D ambiguous. Germline CDR1 reads SQVTM; CDR2 reads ANQGSEA. The length of the CDR3 is 13 residues. V was cut by 5 bases and J by 5 bases, with 15 bases left in between. The DNA for the CDR3 is TGCAGCGTTTCTGGGCAAGCTGGGACTGAAGCTTTCTTT. Protein product: CSVSGQAGTEAFF.

The V call is TRBV2, the J call TRBJ2-1; 7 bases map to TRBD2. CDR1 and CDR2 (germline): SNHLY, FYNNEI. With V trimmed by 4 bases and J by 1 base, 4 bases remained unmatched. The CDR3 contains 15 residues. This CDR3 reads CASSGGGRSYNEQFF. CDR3 sequence (DNA): TGTGCCAGCAGTGGGGGGGGGAGGTCCTACAATGAGCAGTTCTTC.

The chain carries TRBV9 and TRBJ1-4, with a possible D match to TRBD1 (5 bases). This CDR3 has 12 residues. Germline-derived CDR1 and CDR2 are SGDLS and YYNGEE. The V and J ends lost 1 base and 12 bases respectively, with 10 bases between them. The CDR3 DNA sequence: TGTGCCAGCAGCGTATCGGGGGTGGAACTGTTTTTT. Amino acid sequence: CASSVSGVELFF.

The chain is built from TRBV28 and TRBJ1-4; 9 bases are shared with TRBD1. Germline CDR1 MDHEN, CDR2 SYDVKM. V gave up 7 bases and J gave up 6 bases; unmatched junction bases: 12. CDR3 length equals 16 residues. The CDR3 DNA is TGTGCCAGCAACGACTACGGGACAGGGACGTATGAAAAACTGTTTTTT. It is translated as CASNDYGTGTYEKLFF. Supplemented by reference TRBV28 and TRBJ1-4, the full variable domain reads DVKVTQSSRYLVKRTGEKVFLECVQDMDHENMFWYRQDPGLGLRLIYFSYDVKMKEKGDIPEGYSVSREKKERFSLILESASTNQTSMYLCASNDYGTGTYEKLFFGSGTQLSVL.

This chain connects TRBV29-1 to TRBJ1-2; 11 bases are shared with TRBD1. This CDR3 has 12 amino acids. Germline V CDR1 and CDR2: SQVTM, ANQGSEA. J lost 5 bases, V lost 7 bases, and 3 bases had no gene match. CDR3 DNA: TGCAGCGGTGGACAGGGGGCTTATGGCTACACCTTC. This encodes CSGGQGAYGYTF.